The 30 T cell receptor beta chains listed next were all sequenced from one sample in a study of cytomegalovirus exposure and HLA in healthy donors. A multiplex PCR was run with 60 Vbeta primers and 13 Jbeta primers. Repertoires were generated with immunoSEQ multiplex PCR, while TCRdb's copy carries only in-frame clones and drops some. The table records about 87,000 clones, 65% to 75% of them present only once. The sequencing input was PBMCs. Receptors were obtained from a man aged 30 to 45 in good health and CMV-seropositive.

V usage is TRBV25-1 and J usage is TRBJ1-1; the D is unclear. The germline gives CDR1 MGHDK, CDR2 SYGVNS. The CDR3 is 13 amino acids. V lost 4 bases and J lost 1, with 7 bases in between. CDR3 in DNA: TGTGCCAGCAGTGTCCGGGGGAACACTGAAGCTTTCTTT. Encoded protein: CASSVRGNTEAFF.

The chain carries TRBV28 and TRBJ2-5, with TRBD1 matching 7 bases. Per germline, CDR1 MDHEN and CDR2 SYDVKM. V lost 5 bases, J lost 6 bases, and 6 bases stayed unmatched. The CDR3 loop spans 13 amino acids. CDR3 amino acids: CASSLDRDKTQYF. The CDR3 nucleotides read TGTGCCAGCAGTCTAGACAGGGACAAGACCCAGTACTTC.

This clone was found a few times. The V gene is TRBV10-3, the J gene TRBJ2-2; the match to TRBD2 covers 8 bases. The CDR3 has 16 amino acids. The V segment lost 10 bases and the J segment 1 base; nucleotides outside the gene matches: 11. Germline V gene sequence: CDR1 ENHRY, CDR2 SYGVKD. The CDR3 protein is CATQNGAGVNTGELFF. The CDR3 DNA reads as TGTGCCACCCAGAATGGAGCGGGAGTGAACACCGGGGAGCTGTTTTTT.

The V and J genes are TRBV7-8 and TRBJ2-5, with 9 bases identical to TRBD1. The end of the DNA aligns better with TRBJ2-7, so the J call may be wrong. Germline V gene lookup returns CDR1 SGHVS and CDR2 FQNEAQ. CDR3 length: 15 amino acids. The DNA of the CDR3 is TGTGCCAGTATGAAGGGGACAGGGTCGAACTACGAGCAGTACTTC. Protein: CASMKGTGSNYEQYF.

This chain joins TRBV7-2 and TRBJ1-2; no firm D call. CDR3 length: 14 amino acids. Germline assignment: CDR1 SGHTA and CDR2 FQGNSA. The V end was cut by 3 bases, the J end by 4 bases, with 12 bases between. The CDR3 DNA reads TGTGCCAGCAGCTTGATGACGGGGAGCTATGGCTACACCTTC. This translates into CASSLMTGSYGYTF.

The CDR3 DNA is TGTGCCAGCAGCCCCGCCGCTTGGAGGGATACGCAGTATTTT. Its translation: CASSPAAWRDTQYF. The chain uses TRBV9 and TRBJ2-3, with D maybe TRBD2 (5 bases). The CDR3 extends over 14 amino acids. Per the germline V gene, CDR1 is SGDLS and CDR2 is YYNGEE. The V end lost 4 bases, the J end lost 6 bases, and 15 bases lay between the germline ends.

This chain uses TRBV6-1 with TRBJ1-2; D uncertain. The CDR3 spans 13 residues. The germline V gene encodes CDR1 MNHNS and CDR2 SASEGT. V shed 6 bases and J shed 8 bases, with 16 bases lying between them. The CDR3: CASRSTTAGGYTF. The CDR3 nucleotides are TGTGCCAGCAGATCTACGACGGCAGGCGGCTACACCTTC.

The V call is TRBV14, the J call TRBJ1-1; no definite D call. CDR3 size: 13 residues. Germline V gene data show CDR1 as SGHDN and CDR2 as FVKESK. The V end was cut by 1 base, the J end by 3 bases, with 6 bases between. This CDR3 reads CASSQVRDTEAFF. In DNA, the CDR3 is TGTGCCAGCAGCCAAGTGAGAGACACTGAAGCTTTCTTT.

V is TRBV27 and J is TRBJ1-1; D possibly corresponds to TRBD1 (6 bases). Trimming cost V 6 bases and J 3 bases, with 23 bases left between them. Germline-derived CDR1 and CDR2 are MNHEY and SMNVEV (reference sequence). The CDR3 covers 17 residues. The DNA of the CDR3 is TGTGCCAGCAGCAGCCATCTGGGGGCAGATCGAGACACTGAAGCTTTCTTT. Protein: CASSSHLGADRDTEAFF.

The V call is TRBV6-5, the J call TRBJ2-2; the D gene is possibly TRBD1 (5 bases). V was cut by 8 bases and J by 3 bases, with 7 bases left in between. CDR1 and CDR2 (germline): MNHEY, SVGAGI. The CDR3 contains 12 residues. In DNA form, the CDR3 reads TGTGCCAGCCAGGGATACACCGGGGAGCTGTTTTTT. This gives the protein CASQGYTGELFF.

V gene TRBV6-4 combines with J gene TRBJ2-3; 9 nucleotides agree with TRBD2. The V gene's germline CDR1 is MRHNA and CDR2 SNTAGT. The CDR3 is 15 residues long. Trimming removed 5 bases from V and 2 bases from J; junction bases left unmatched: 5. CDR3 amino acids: CASSTGTSPTDTQYF. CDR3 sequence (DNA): TGTGCCAGCAGTACCGGGACTAGCCCCACAGATACGCAGTATTTT.

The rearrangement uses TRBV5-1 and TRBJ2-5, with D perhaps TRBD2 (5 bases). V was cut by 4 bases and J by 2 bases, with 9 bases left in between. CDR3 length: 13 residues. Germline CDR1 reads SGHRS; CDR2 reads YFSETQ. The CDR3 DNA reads TGCGCCAGCAGCGCCGGCGGGCAAGAGACCCAGTACTTC. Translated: CASSAGGQETQYF.

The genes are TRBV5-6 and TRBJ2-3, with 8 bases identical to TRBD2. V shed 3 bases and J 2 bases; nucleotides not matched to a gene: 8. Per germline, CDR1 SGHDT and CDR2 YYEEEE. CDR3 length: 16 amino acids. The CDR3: CASSSVVAGITDTQYF. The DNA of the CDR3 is TGTGCCAGCAGCTCCGTAGTAGCGGGAATCACAGATACGCAGTATTTT.

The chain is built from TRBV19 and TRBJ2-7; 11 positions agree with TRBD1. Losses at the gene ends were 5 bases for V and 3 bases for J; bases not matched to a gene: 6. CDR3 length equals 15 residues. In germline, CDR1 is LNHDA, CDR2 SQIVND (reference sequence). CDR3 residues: CASSLADRGLYEQYF. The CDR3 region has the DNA TGTGCCAGTAGTTTAGCGGACAGGGGGCTCTACGAGCAGTACTTC. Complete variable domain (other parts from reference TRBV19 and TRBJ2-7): DGGITQSPKYLFRKEGQNVTLSCEQNLNHDAMYWYRQDPGQGLRLIYYSQIVNDFQKGDIAEGYSVSREKKESFPLTVTSAQKNPTAFYLCASSLADRGLYEQYFGPGTRLTVT.

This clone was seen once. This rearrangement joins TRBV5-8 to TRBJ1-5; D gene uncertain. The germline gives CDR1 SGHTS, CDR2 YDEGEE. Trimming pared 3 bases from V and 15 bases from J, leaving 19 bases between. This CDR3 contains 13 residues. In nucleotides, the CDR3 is TGTGCCAGCAGCTCTGCCAGCTATTTTGGGCTGCATTTT. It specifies CASSSASYFGLHF.

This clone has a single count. DNA of the CDR3: TGTGCCAGCAGTGAAGAGGGGGAGTGGGCAGATACGCAGTATTTT. This gives the protein CASSEEGEWADTQYF. This chain links TRBV2 with TRBJ2-3; D is possibly TRBD1 (6 bases). Trimming removed 1 base at V and 4 bases at J, with 12 bases between. This CDR3 has 15 residues. CDR1 is SNHLY and CDR2 is FYNNEI in the germline V gene. Variable domain in full (rest from reference TRBV2 and TRBJ2-3): EPEVTQTPSHQVTQMGQEVILRCVPISNHLYFYWYRQILGQKVEFLVSFYNNEISEKSEIFDDQFSVERPDGSNFTLKIRSTKLEDSAMYFCASSEEGEWADTQYFGPGTRLTVL.

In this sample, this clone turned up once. The CDR3 here is CASSPWGQMGEKLFF. The CDR3 bases are TGTGCCAGCAGCCCCTGGGGACAGATGGGAGAAAAACTGTTTTTT. The gene calls are TRBV9 and TRBJ1-4, with TRBD1 matching over 7 bases. The CDR3 is made up of 15 amino acids. Germline CDR1 and CDR2: SGDLS and YYNGEE. V was clipped by 4 bases and J by 8 bases; unmatched bases: 11.

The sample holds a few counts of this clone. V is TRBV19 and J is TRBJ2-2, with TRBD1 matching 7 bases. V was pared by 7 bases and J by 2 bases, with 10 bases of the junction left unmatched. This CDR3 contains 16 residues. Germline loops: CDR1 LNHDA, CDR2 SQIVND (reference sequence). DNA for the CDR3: TGTGCCAGTATCCCCTCGGGGACAGTCAACACCGGGGAGCTGTTTTTT. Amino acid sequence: CASIPSGTVNTGELFF.

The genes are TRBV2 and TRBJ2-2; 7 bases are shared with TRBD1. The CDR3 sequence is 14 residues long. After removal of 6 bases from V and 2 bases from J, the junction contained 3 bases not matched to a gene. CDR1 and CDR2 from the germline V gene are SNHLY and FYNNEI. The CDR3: CASRGTANTGELFF. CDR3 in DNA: TGTGCCAGCAGGGGGACAGCCAACACCGGGGAGCTGTTTTTT. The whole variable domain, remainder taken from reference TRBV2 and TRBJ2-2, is EPEVTQTPSHQVTQMGQEVILRCVPISNHLYFYWYRQILGQKVEFLVSFYNNEISEKSEIFDDQFSVERPDGSNFTLKIRSTKLEDSAMYFCASRGTANTGELFFGEGSRLTVL.

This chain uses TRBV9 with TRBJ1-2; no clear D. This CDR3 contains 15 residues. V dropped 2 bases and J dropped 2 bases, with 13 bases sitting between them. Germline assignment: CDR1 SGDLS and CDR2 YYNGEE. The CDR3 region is CASSVTQGENYGYTF. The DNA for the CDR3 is TGTGCCAGCAGCGTTACCCAAGGAGAGAACTATGGCTACACCTTC.

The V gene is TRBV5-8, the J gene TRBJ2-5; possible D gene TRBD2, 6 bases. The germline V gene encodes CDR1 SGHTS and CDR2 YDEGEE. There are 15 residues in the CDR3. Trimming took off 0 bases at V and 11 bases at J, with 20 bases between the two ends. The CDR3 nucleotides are TGTGCCAGCAGCTTGGAATTGGGCAGGCGGGGAGAGCAGTACTTC. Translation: CASSLELGRRGEQYF.

The CDR3 DNA follows: TGTGCCTGGGGGATAGGGGGGGCCCGAGGGACCCAGTACTTC. It encodes CAWGIGGARGTQYF. The chain recombines TRBV30 with TRBJ2-5; a possible D gene is TRBD2 (7 bases). Germline V gene data show CDR1 as GTSNPN and CDR2 as SVGIG (reference sequence). Trimming removed 5 bases from V and 7 bases from J, with 20 bases in between. This CDR3 is built from 14 residues.

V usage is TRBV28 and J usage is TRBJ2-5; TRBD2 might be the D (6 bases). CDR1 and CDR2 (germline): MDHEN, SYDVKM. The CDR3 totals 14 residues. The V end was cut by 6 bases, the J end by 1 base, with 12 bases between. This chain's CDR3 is CASSGGVFQETQYF. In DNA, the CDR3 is TGTGCCAGCAGCGGCGGGGTTTTCCAAGAGACCCAGTACTTC.

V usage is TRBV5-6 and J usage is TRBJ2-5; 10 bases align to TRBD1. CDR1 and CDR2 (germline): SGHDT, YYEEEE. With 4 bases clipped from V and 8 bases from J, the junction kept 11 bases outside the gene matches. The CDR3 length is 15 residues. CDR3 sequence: CASSTRSGQGDTQYF. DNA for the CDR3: TGTGCCAGCAGCACCCGGTCCGGACAGGGGGACACCCAGTACTTC.

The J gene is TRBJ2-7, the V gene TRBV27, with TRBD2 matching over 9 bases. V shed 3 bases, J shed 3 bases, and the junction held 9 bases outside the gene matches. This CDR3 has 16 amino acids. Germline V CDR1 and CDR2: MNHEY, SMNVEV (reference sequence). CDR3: CASSFRAGREGYEQYF. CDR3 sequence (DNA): TGTGCCAGCAGTTTCCGCGCCGGGCGGGAGGGCTACGAGCAGTACTTC.

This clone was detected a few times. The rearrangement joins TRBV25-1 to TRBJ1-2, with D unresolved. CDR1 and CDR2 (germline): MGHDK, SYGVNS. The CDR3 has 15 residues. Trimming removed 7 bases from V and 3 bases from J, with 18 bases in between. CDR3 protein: CASIDSARTDYGYTF. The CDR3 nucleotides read TGTGCCAGCATTGATTCTGCTCGAACGGACTATGGCTACACCTTC.

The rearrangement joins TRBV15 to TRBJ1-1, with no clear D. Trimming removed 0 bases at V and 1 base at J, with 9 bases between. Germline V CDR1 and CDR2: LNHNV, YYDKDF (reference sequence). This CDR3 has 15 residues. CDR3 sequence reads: CATSREPGRNTEAFF. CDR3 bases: TGTGCCACCAGCAGAGAGCCTGGGAGGAACACTGAAGCTTTCTTT.

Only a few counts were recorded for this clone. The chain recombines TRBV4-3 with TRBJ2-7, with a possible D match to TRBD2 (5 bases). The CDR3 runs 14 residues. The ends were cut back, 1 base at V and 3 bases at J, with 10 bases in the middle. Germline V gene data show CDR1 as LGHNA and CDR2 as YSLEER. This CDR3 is CASSQASGGYEQYF. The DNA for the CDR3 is TGCGCCAGCAGCCAAGCGAGCGGAGGCTACGAGCAGTACTTC.

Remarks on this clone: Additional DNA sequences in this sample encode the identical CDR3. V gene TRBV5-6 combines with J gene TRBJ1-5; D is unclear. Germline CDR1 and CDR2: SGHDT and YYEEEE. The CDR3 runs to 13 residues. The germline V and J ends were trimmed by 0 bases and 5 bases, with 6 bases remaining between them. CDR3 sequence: CASSLAGYQPQHF. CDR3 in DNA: TGTGCCAGCAGCTTGGCGGGGTATCAGCCCCAGCATTTT.

Here the CDR3 reads CASSLGGSGLTTNYGYTF. The CDR3 nucleotides are TGTGCCAGCAGCTTAGGGGGGTCGGGGCTAACGACTAACTATGGCTACACCTTC. The chain combines TRBV7-3 with TRBJ1-2; D possibly corresponds to TRBD1 (5 bases). Trimming cost V 2 bases and J 0 bases, with 19 bases left between them. The CDR3 runs 18 residues. From germline, CDR1 is SGHTA and CDR2 FQGTGA.